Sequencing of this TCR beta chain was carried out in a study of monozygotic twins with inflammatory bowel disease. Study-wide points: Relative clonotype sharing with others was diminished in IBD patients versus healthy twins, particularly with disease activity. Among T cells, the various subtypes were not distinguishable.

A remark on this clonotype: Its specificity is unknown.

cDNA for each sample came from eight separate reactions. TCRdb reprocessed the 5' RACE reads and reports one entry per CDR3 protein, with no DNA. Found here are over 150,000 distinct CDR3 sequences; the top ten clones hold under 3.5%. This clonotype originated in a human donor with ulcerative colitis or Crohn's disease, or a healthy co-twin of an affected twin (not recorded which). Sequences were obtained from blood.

This chain's CDR3 is CASSLLGQNTEAFF. The chain uses TRBV27 and TRBJ1-1; TCRdb gives TRBD1 as the D gene, but with no DNA this cannot be confirmed. The CDR3 has 14 residues. CDR1 MNHEY and CDR2 SMNVEV come from the germline V gene (reference sequence).